A single sample is the source of the 11 T cell receptor beta chains below, sequenced in a study of blood T cell repertoires in COVID-19. Only in-frame clones appear in the TCRdb table, and some are missing; sequencing was by immunoSEQ multiplex PCR. The data hold a few hundred thousand clones, with 75% to 90% observed a single time. What was sequenced was peripheral blood. Receptor source: a woman between 55 and 75 years old with acute or convalescent COVID-19.

This sequence joins TRBV7-9 and TRBJ2-7, with a weak D call TRBD2 (6 bases). The CDR3 loop spans 15 amino acids. Germline V CDR1 and CDR2: SEHNR, FQNEAQ (reference sequence). V was shortened by 0 bases and J by 0 bases, with 9 bases between the two germline ends. The CDR3 sequence is CASSLATGSSYEQYF. CDR3 in DNA: TGTGCCAGCAGCTTAGCGACCGGGAGCTCCTACGAGCAGTACTTC.

The chain links TRBV7-3 to TRBJ2-7, with TRBD2 matching 11 bases. J lost 3 bases, V lost 5 bases, and 3 bases had no gene match. Germline CDR1 reads SGHTA; CDR2 reads FQGTGA. The CDR3 loop spans 14 amino acids. CDR3 DNA: TGTGCCAGCAGCCCCGGGACTAGCGGCTACGAGCAGTACTTC. It encodes CASSPGTSGYEQYF.

The chain has TRBV7-2 and TRBJ1-6, with a possible D match to TRBD1 (6 bases). V gave up 4 bases and J gave up 7 bases, with 23 bases separating them. CDR3 length: 18 amino acids. Germline V CDR1 and CDR2: SGHTA, FQGNSA. The CDR3 region has the DNA TGTGCCAGCAGCTCCTCGTGGGATTGGGGGCGTCGGAATTCACCCCTCCACTTT. Translated, it gives CASSSSWDWGRRNSPLHF.

V is TRBV28 and J is TRBJ1-5; tentatively, D is TRBD1 (5 bases). Germline CDR1 and CDR2: MDHEN and SYDVKM. Trimming left V 8 bases short and J 0 bases short, with 11 bases between. This CDR3 spans 14 amino acids. This CDR3 reads CASLRDSSNQPQHF. The DNA for the CDR3 is TGTGCCAGCCTCCGCGACAGTAGCAATCAGCCCCAGCATTTT.

This rearrangement joins TRBV9 to TRBJ1-4; tentative D call: TRBD1 (5 bases). Trimming shortened V by 0 bases and J by 10 bases, and 22 bases separated the two germline ends. The CDR3 length is 17 residues. Per the germline V gene, CDR1 is SGDLS and CDR2 is YYNGEE. The CDR3: CASSVDGIGDHFGKLFF. For the CDR3, the DNA is TGTGCCAGCAGCGTAGACGGTATAGGGGATCATTTCGGAAAACTGTTTTTT.

In its sample, this clone was seen once. The chain carries TRBV14 and TRBJ2-7; D gene ambiguous. CDR3 size: 14 residues. The germline gives CDR1 SGHDN, CDR2 FVKESK. Between the trimmed V and J ends, which lost 0 bases and 4 bases, there was a span of 10 bases. The CDR3 DNA reads as TGTGCCAGCAGCCAAGATCTAGTTTCGTACGAGCAGTACTTC. It yields the protein CASSQDLVSYEQYF.

The chain links TRBV27 to TRBJ2-5, with 12 bases matching TRBD2. CDR1 MNHEY and CDR2 SMNVEV come from the germline V gene (reference sequence). This CDR3 is built from 15 residues. Trimming removed 4 bases from V and 4 bases from J; junction bases left unmatched: 4. The CDR3 loop is CASSSLAGGIETQYF. CDR3 nucleotide sequence: TGTGCCAGCAGTTCCCTAGCGGGGGGGATAGAGACCCAGTACTTC.

The chain is built from TRBV15 and TRBJ2-1, with 16 nucleotides matching TRBD2. J was trimmed by 5 bases and V by 3 bases; bases with no gene match: 1. Germline loops: CDR1 LNHNV, CDR2 YYDKDF (reference sequence). CDR3 length: 16 residues. This CDR3 is CATSRGTSGRDNEQFF. CDR3 nucleotides: TGTGCCACCAGCAGGGGGACTAGCGGGAGGGACAATGAGCAGTTCTTC.

V gene TRBV3-1 (or the pseudogene TRBV3-2) combines with J gene TRBJ1-6, with D uncertain. The CDR3 length is 19 residues. Germline V gene data show CDR1 as LGHDT and CDR2 as YNNKEL (reference sequence). V lost 6 bases to trimming and J lost 8 bases, with 29 bases between them. The CDR3 DNA reads TGTGCCAGCAGTCACAGCCTCCTTCAGACAAGGAATTTTGATTCACCCCTCCACTTT. Translated, it gives CASSHSLLQTRNFDSPLHF.

A few counts support this clone. The chain links TRBV5-6 to TRBJ2-3; 12 bases fit TRBD2. V was pared by 5 bases and J by 6 bases, with 7 bases of the junction left unmatched. The V gene's germline CDR1 is SGHDT and CDR2 YYEEEE. The CDR3 runs to 15 residues. The CDR3 loop reads CASRLAGGPLDTQYF. In nucleotides, the CDR3 is TGTGCCAGCAGACTAGCGGGGGGTCCCTTGGATACGCAGTATTTT.

DNA for the CDR3: TGCAGCGCCCTGACGGGACAGGGTGGCTACACCTTC. Translating it yields CSALTGQGGYTF. The chain recombines TRBV29-1 with TRBJ1-2; 9 nucleotides match TRBD1. Germline values: CDR1 SQVTM, CDR2 ANQGSEA. The trim removed 7 bases at V and 7 bases at J, leaving 7 bases unmatched. This CDR3 contains 12 residues.